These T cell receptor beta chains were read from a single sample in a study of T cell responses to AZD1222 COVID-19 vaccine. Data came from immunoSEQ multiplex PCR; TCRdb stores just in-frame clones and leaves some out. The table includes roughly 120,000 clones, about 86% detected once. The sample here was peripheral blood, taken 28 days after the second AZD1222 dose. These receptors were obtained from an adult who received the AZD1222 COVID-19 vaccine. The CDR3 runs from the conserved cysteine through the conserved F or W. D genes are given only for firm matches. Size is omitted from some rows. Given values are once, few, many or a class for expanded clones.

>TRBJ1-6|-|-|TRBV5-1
TGCGCCAGCAGCTTAGGGGTTACTAATTCACCCCTCCACTTT
CASSLGVTNSPLHF
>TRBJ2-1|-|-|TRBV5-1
TGCGCCAGCAGCCTCCAAGAGGGCGGGTACAATGAGCAGTTCTTC
CASSLQEGGYNEQFF
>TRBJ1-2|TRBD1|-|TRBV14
TGTGCCAGCAGCCAAGATACCCGGACAGGTTATGGCTACACCTTC
CASSQDTRTGYGYTF
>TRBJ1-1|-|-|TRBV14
TGTGCCAGCAGCCATTACCGAGGGACAAAACAGGTTACCCCTGAAGCTTTCTTT
CASSHYRGTKQVTPEAFF
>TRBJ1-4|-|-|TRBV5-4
TGTGCCAGCAGCTTAAGGGGGGCGCAGGGTGAAAAACTGTTTTTT
CASSLRGAQGEKLFF
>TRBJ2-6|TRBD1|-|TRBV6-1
TGTGCCAGCAGTGAGTGGGACAGGGTGAAGGCCAACGTCCTGACTTTC
CASSEWDRVKANVLTF
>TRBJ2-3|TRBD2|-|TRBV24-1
TGTGCCACCAGTGATTTCCAACTAGCGGGAGTGGATACGCAGTATTTT
CATSDFQLAGVDTQYF
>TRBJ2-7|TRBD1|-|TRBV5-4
TGTGCCAGCAGCTTGTCACCGGGACAGGGGTACGAGCAGTACTTC
CASSLSPGQGYEQYF
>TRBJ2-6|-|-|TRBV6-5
TGTGCCAGCGCATGGAGGGAAGGGTCCAACGTCCTGACTTTC
CASAWREGSNVLTF
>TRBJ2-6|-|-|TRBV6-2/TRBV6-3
TGTGCCAGCAGTTACTCGCCAGACCCCAGCTCTGGGGCCAACGTCCTGACTTTC
CASSYSPDPSSGANVLTF
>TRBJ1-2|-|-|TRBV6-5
TGTGCCAGCAGTTCCCAGGGAAAGGGAAAAGGCTACACCTTC
CASSSQGKGKGYTF
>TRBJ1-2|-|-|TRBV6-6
TGTGCCAGCAAGGCCAGCTCTTATGGCTACACCTTC
CASKASSYGYTF
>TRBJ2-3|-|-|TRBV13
TGTGCCAGCAGCTTAGAAGCCCCAACCAGCGCAGATACGCAGTATTTT
CASSLEAPTSADTQYF
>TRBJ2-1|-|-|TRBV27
TGTGCCAGCAGCAAAAGCGGCGGAGGGGTGCCTAATGAGCAGTTCTTC
CASSKSGGGVPNEQFF
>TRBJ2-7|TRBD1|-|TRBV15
TGTGCCACCAGCAGGGCGACAGGGAATACCTACGAGCAGTACTTC
CATSRATGNTYEQYF
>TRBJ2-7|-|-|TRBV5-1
TGCGCCAGCAAATTGGACGCGGCCTACGAGCAGTACTTC
CASKLDAAYEQYF
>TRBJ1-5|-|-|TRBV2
TGTGCCAGCAGTGAAGTACGGGTCCATAATCAGCCCCAGCATTTT
CASSEVRVHNQPQHF
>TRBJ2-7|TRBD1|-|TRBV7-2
TGTGCCAGCAGCATTGGCCCGGGGACAGGGTCTTACGAGCAGTACTTC
CASSIGPGTGSYEQYF
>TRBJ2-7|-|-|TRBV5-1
TGCGCCAGCAGCTTGGCGGGGGAGCAGTACTTC
CASSLAGEQYF
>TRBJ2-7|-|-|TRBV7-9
TGTGCCAGCAGCAGGCGAGGGGTTCTCTTCCACGAGCAGTACTTC
CASSRRGVLFHEQYF
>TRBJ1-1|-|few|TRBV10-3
TGTGCCATCAGGAGAGACAGAGAACTGAGGACTGAAGCTTTCTTT
CAIRRDRELRTEAFF
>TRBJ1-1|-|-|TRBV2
TGTGCCAGCAGTACCGAAGGGGAAACTGAAGCTTTCTTT
CASSTEGETEAFF
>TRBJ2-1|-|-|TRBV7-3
TGTGCCAGCAGCTCGACGGGGACTGTCGGCTACAATGAGCAGTTCTTC
CASSSTGTVGYNEQFF
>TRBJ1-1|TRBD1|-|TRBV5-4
TGTGCCAGCAGCCCCACGACAGGGGGCACTGAAGCTTTCTTT
CASSPTTGGTEAFF
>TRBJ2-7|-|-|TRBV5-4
TGTGCCAGCAGCTTGGCCGACACGGACTACGAGCAGTACTTC
CASSLADTDYEQYF
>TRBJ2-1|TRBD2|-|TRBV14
TGTGCCAGCAGCCAAGATACCCAGCGGGGATATAATGAGCAGTTCTTC
CASSQDTQRGYNEQFF
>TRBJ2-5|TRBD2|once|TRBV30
TGTGCCTGGAGTTCGGGAGGGGGAGAGACCCAGTACTTC
CAWSSGGGETQYF
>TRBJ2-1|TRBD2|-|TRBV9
TGTGCCAGCAGCGGAACTAGCGGGTTCGAAGGCCCCTACAATGAGCAGTTCTTC
CASSGTSGFEGPYNEQFF
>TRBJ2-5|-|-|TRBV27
TGTGCCAGCAGTTTTCGTGGCGGAGAGACCCAGTACTTC
CASSFRGGETQYF